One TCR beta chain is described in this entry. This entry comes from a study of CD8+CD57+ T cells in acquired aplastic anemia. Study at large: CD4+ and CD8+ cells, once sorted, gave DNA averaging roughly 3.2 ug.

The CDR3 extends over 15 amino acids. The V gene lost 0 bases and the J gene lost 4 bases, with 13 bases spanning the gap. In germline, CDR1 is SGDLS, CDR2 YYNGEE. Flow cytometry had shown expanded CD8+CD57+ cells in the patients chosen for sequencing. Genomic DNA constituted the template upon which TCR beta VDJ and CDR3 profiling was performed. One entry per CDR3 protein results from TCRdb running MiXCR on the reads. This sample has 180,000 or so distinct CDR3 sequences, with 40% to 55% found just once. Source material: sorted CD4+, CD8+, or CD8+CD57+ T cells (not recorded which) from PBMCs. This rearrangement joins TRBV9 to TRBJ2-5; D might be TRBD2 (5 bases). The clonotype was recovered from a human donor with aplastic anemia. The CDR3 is CASSVGPSAAETQYF. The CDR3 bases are TGTGCCAGCAGCGTAGGCCCCTCAGCGGCAGAGACCCAGTACTTC.